This TCR beta chain is from a study of T cell changes during pregnancy in multiple sclerosis (dated by TCRdb to between 2017 and 2020). At the level of the whole study: Changes in the T cell repertoire over the course of pregnancy were examined in this study in women with multiple sclerosis.

The CDR3 covers 20 residues, taking in both the cysteine and the phenylalanine. Only the CDR3 DNA stays, 60 bases, in frame from base 1. Sequences SGHRS (CDR1) and YFSETQ (CDR2) are obtained from the germline V gene. Unmatched junction bases come to 14, with V trimmed by 0 bases and J by 0 bases. Libraries were prepared through the immunoSEQ multiplex PCR assay. TCRdb limited this immuneACCESS table to in-frame rearrangements with V and J called. A share of clones is missing; checked studies link under half to unresolved V genes, and the rest is unexplained. The sample includes some 40,000 clones, with roughly nine tenths observed a single time. The ten largest clones take up 0.75% to 0.85% of the sample. As regards this clone: Its antigen specificity is not known. No clone much larger than this one lies a single base away; base qualities are absent.

This chain joins TRBV5-1 to TRBJ2-2; 7 middle bases align to TRBD2. The sequencing used CD4+ T cells from peripheral blood mononuclear cells, collected in the third trimester of pregnancy. The clonotype originates from a female donor with multiple sclerosis, enrolled in a pregnancy study. The CDR3 amino acid sequence is: CASSLGTLAGLAANTGELFF. DNA sequence: TGCGCCAGCAGCTTGGGAACGTTAGCGGGCCTCGCGGCGAACACCGGGGAGCTGTTTTTT.